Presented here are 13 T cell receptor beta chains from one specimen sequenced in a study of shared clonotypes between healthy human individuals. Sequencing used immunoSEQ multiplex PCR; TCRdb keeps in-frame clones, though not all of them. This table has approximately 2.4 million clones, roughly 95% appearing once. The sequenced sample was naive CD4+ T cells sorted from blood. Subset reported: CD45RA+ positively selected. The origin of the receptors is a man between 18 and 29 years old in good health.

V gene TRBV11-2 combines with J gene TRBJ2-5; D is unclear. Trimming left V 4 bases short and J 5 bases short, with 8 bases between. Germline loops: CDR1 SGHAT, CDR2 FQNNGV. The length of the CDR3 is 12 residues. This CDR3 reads CASSSRPETQYF. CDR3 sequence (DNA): TGTGCCAGCAGCTCAAGGCCGGAGACCCAGTACTTC.

CDR3 loop: CSVTRISSYEQYF. CDR3 bases: TGCAGCGTCACCAGGATCTCCTCGTACGAGCAGTACTTC. The chain has TRBV29-1 and TRBJ2-7; D unresolved. The CDR3 has 13 residues. Looked up from germline, CDR1 is SQVTM and CDR2 is ANQGSEA. V lost 6 bases, J lost 4 bases, and 16 bases lay in between.

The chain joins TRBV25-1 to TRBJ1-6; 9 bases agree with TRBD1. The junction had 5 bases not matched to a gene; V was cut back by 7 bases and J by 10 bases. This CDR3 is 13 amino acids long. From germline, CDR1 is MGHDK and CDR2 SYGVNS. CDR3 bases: TGTGCCAGCAAGAGACAGGGGGAGTCACCCCTCCACTTT. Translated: CASKRQGESPLHF. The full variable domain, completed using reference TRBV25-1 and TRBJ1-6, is EADIYQTPRYLVIGTGKKITLECSQTMGHDKMYWYQQDPGMELHLIHYSYGVNSTEKGDLSSESTVSRIRTEHFPLTLESARPSHTSQYLCASKRQGESPLHFGNGTRLTVT.

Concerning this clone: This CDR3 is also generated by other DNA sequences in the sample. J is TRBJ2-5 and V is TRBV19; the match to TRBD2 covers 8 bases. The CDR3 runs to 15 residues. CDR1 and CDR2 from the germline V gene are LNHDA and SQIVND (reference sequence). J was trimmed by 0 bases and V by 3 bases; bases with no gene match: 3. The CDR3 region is CASSIGGGNQETQYF. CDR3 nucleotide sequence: TGTGCCAGTAGTATCGGCGGGGGGAACCAAGAGACCCAGTACTTC.

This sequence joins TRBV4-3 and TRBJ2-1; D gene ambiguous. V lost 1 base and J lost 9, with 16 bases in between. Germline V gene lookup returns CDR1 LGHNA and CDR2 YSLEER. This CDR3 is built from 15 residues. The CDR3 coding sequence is TGCGCCAGCAGCCAAGTAGGGCTAGGTGATGGTGAGCAGTTCTTC. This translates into CASSQVGLGDGEQFF.

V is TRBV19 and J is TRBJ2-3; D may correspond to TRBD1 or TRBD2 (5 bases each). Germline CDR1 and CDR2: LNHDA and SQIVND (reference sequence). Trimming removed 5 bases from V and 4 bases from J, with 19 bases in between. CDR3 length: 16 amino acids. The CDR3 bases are TGTGCCAGTAGTTTTCTCCAGGGAGTACGGTCAGATACGCAGTATTTT. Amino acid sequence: CASSFLQGVRSDTQYF.

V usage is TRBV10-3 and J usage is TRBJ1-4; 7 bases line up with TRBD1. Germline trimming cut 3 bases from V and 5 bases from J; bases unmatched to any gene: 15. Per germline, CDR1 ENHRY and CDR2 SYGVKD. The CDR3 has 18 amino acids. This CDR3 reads CAISDAGQTKMQNEKLFF. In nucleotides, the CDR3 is TGTGCCATCAGTGATGCGGGACAGACGAAAATGCAAAATGAAAAACTGTTTTTT.

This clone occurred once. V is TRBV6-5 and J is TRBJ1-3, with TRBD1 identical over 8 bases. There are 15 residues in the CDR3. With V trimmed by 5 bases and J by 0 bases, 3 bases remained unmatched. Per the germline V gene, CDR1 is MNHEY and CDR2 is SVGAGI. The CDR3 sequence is CASSRDRSSGNTIYF. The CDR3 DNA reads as TGTGCCAGCAGTCGGGACAGGAGCTCTGGAAACACCATATATTTT.

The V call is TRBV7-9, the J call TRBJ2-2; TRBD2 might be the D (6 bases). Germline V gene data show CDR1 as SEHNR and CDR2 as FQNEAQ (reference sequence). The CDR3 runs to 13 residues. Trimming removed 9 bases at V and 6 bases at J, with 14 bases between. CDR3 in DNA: TGTGCCAGAACCGGAGGGGAGGCCGGGGAGCTGTTTTTT. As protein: CARTGGEAGELFF.

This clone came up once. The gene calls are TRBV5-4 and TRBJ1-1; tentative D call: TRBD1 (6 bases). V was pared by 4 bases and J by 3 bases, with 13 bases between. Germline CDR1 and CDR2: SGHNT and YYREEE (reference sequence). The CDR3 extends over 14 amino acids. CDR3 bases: TGTGCCAGCAGCATCGACAGGCTGGACACTGAAGCTTTCTTT. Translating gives CASSIDRLDTEAFF.

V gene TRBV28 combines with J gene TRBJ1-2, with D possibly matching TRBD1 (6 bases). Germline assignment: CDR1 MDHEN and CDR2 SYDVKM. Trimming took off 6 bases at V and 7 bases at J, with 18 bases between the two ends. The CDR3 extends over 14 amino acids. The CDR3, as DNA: TGTGCCAGCAGCCCCCGCGGGGGGCACGGTGGCTACACCTTC. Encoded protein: CASSPRGGHGGYTF.

CDR3 nucleotides: TGTGCCAGTAGGCACGGACAGGGGGCAGGCTACACCTTC. It encodes CASRHGQGAGYTF. The rearrangement links TRBV19 to TRBJ1-2; the match to TRBD1 covers 11 bases. Germline lookup yields CDR1 LNHDA and CDR2 SQIVND (reference sequence). This CDR3 is built from 13 residues. Unmatched junction bases numbered 5, after V lost 6 bases and J lost 8 bases.

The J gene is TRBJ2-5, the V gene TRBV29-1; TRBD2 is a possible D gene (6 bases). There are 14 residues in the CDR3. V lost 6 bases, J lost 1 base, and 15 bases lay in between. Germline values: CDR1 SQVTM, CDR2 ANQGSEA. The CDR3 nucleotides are TGCAGCGTCCCGGAGGGAATTTTCCAAGAGACCCAGTACTTC. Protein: CSVPEGIFQETQYF.